The source of this T cell receptor (beta chain) is a study of shared clonotypes between healthy human individuals. Findings and caveats of the study: Compared with memory subsets, naive subsets generally had larger estimated richness.

The V end was cut by 0 bases, the J end by 5 bases, with 10 bases between. The germline V gene encodes CDR1 SGHAT and CDR2 FQNNGV. The CDR3 runs 14 residues. Some clones are missing from TCRdb's copy, which holds only in-frame ones; the method was immunoSEQ multiplex PCR. The data contain fewer than 1.6 million clones, approximately 98.5% of them singletons. Worth noting for this clone: Its matching antigen is unknown.

The V call is TRBV11-2, the J call TRBJ2-5; D is uncertain. Sequencing was carried out using naive CD4+ T cells sorted from blood. Subset given: CD45RA+ positively selected. The TCR sequence derives from a young man in good health. CDR3 sequence: CASSLDSPSETQYF. CDR3 sequence (DNA): TGTGCCAGCAGCTTAGACAGCCCTAGTGAGACCCAGTACTTC. Using reference TRBV11-2 and TRBJ2-5 for the parts outside the CDR3, the full variable domain is EAGVAQSPRYKIIEKRQSVAFWCNPISGHATLYWYQQILGQGPKLLIQFQNNGVVDDSQLPKDRFSAERLKGVDSTLKIQPAKLEDSAVYLCASSLDSPSETQYFGPGTRLLVL.